Listed below are T cell receptor beta chains from one sample, sequenced in a study of cytomegalovirus exposure and HLA in healthy donors. TCRdb's copy holds only in-frame clones and misses some; the assay was immunoSEQ multiplex PCR. This sample has approximately 120,000 clones; over 65% occur once, and the top ten carry 2% to 3%. The material sequenced was PBMCs. These TCRs come from a female donor in good health and CMV-seronegative. CDR3s include the opening cysteine and the closing phenylalanine or tryptophan. The order of the fields is D gene, clone size, V gene, J gene, CDR3 DNA, CDR3 protein. The D gene is left open where the match is weak. Rows give clone size only sometimes, using once, few, many, or a class for an expanded clone.

d_call: NA
clone_size: NA
v_call: TRBV9
j_call: TRBJ1-2
cdr3_nt: TGTGCCAGCAGCGGGCAAACGGGGCGGGGGGGCTATGGCTACACCTTC
cdr3_aa: CASSGQTGRGGYGYTF

d_call: TRBD1
clone_size: NA
v_call: TRBV2
j_call: TRBJ1-1
cdr3_nt: TGTGCCAGCAGTGGGGGGGACAGGGGGGGAAAGTTCACTGAAGCTTTCTTT
cdr3_aa: CASSGGDRGGKFTEAFF

d_call: TRBD1
clone_size: NA
v_call: TRBV7-6
j_call: TRBJ1-4
cdr3_nt: TGTGCCAGCAGCCCGGGACAGGGGAAGCGAAAACTGTTTTTT
cdr3_aa: CASSPGQGKRKLFF

d_call: TRBD1
clone_size: NA
v_call: TRBV5-1
j_call: TRBJ1-2
cdr3_nt: TGCGCCAGCAGCTTGGGGACAGGGGGCTTCTCTGGCTACACCTTC
cdr3_aa: CASSLGTGGFSGYTF

d_call: TRBD2
clone_size: NA
v_call: TRBV2
j_call: TRBJ2-7
cdr3_nt: TGTGCCAGCAGTGAACGGGGCGGGGGTGTCTTCGAGCAGTACTTC
cdr3_aa: CASSERGGGVFEQYF

d_call: NA
clone_size: few
v_call: TRBV14
j_call: TRBJ2-7
cdr3_nt: TGTGCCAGCAGCCAAGATCTGGCTAGCTACGAGCAGTACTTC
cdr3_aa: CASSQDLASYEQYF

d_call: TRBD1
clone_size: NA
v_call: TRBV7-2
j_call: TRBJ1-4
cdr3_nt: TGTGCCAGCAGCTTCAGAACCGGGACAGGGAATGAAAAACTGTTTTTT
cdr3_aa: CASSFRTGTGNEKLFF

d_call: NA
clone_size: once
v_call: TRBV9
j_call: TRBJ2-3
cdr3_nt: TGTGCCAGCAGCCCCAGAGGTCAGTCAAACACAGATACGCAGTATTTT
cdr3_aa: CASSPRGQSNTDTQYF

d_call: TRBD2
clone_size: NA
v_call: TRBV2
j_call: TRBJ2-1
cdr3_nt: TGTGCCAGCAGTCCGCGACTAGCCCCACATTACAATGAGCAGTTCTTC
cdr3_aa: CASSPRLAPHYNEQFF

d_call: NA
clone_size: NA
v_call: TRBV19
j_call: TRBJ2-3
cdr3_nt: TGTGCCAGTACCCAATCCAAAGGAGCAGATACGCAGTATTTT
cdr3_aa: CASTQSKGADTQYF

d_call: TRBD2
clone_size: NA
v_call: TRBV2
j_call: TRBJ2-2
cdr3_nt: TGTGCCAGCAGCAGGACTAGCGGGGGGGTCAACACCGGGGAGCTGTTTTTT
cdr3_aa: CASSRTSGGVNTGELFF

d_call: TRBD1
clone_size: NA
v_call: TRBV4-1
j_call: TRBJ1-2
cdr3_nt: TGCGCCAGCAGCCACCCCCCCGGTAGGGGGCGAGGCTACACCTTC
cdr3_aa: CASSHPPGRGRGYTF

d_call: TRBD1
clone_size: once
v_call: TRBV5-8
j_call: TRBJ1-3
cdr3_nt: TGTGCCAGCAGCTTGTTTTCGAGGACAGGGGTCGGAAACACCATATATTTT
cdr3_aa: CASSLFSRTGVGNTIYF

d_call: TRBD1
clone_size: NA
v_call: TRBV11-2
j_call: TRBJ2-7
cdr3_nt: TGTGCCAGCAGCCGGGGACAGAGGATTAGCGAGCAGTACTTC
cdr3_aa: CASSRGQRISEQYF

d_call: TRBD2
clone_size: NA
v_call: TRBV2
j_call: TRBJ2-1
cdr3_nt: TGTGCCAGCAGTGAGGTATTTAGCGGGGGGGAGAATGAGCAGTTCTTC
cdr3_aa: CASSEVFSGGENEQFF

d_call: TRBD2
clone_size: NA
v_call: TRBV2
j_call: TRBJ2-1
cdr3_nt: TGTGCCAGCAGAAGCGGGGGGTACAATGAGCAGTTCTTC
cdr3_aa: CASRSGGYNEQFF